This TCR beta chain was captured in a study of beta chain features in type 1 diabetes. Study observations and caveats: When Type 1 diabetes patients were examined, their TCRB CDR3s proved moderately but significantly shorter in all four CD4+ subsets. Using cDNA template may skew counts toward highly expressing activated cells.

This clone was counted only a few times. Antigen specificity is unknown. Every bit of the isolated RNA underwent reverse transcription, so sequencing read expressed TCRB transcripts. The repertoire was sequenced with immunoSEQ multiplex PCR; TCRdb's copy has only in-frame clones and lacks some. The sample records more than 550,000 clones, more than 12% being singletons. This CDR3 spans 15 amino acids. CDR1 and CDR2 (germline): KGHSH, LQKENI. V gave up 6 bases and J gave up 3 bases, with 17 bases separating them. One heparinised draw of blood, averaging roughly 0.12 L, came from each donor. Sequences were obtained from naive CD4+ T cells from blood. The TCR comes from a man younger than 35 with type 1 diabetes. This sequence joins TRBV18 and TRBJ1-1; no firm D call. The CDR3 DNA sequence: TGTGCCAGCTCCTCCGGAGGCCGACGGGACACTGAAGCTTTCTTT. This encodes CASSSGGRRDTEAFF.